This TCR beta chain appears in the sequencing data of a study of blood T cells in healthy people across ages. Comments on this clonotype: Its cognate antigen is unknown.

Investigators took around 10 milliliters of peripheral blood from every donor. PBMCs, at least 7 million per sample, were isolated. Primed by a sample-barcoded 5' primer and a J-beta primer mix, a second PCR proceeded for about 7 to 11 cycles. TCRdb re-called the 5' RACE reads through MiXCR, storing one row per CDR3 protein. The repertoire has around 1,500,000 distinct CDR3 sequences, 25% to 30% of them found once; the top ten carry about 8%. Study results and caveats: Age brought a roughly linear fall in TCR beta diversity measured per million T cells.

V was pared by 4 bases and J by 2 bases, with 15 bases between. In germline, CDR1 is SGHRS, CDR2 YFSETQ. This CDR3 spans 16 amino acids. The sequence came from a woman aged 25 to 39 in good health. The gene calls are TRBV5-1 and TRBJ2-2; the D gene could be TRBD1 or TRBD2 (6 bases each). Sequencing was done on a sample of blood. This CDR3 reads CASSLTGDINTGELFF. The CDR3 coding sequence is TGCGCCAGCAGCCTTACGGGGGACATAAACACCGGGGAGCTGTTTTTT.